This entry features one T cell receptor beta chain sequence. Antigen: not known. The data were obtained in a study of cytomegalovirus exposure and HLA in healthy donors. Across the whole study: Early released data comprised about 90 million unique TCRs from HLA-typed donors. Study-level results: DRB1 had the most TCR associations and HLA-C the fewest, a later analysis found, with rates varying by HLA locus. When analyzed later, a missense DCLRE1C variant was found to be linked to TCR beta V- and J-gene trimming. Presence/absence comparisons presumed near-even sequencing depth among donors.

The CDR3 runs 16 residues. Germline CDR1 reads PRHDT; CDR2 reads FYEKMQ (reference sequence). V was pared by 4 bases and J by 0 bases, with 6 bases of the junction left unmatched. In the PCR, 60 Vbeta and 13 Jbeta primers were used. This table comes from immunoSEQ multiplex PCR, and its TCRdb copy is limited to in-frame clones, with some not included. The sample lists over 100,000 clones; just under 75% were seen once. The clonotype was recovered from a man aged 35 to 55 in good health and CMV-seropositive. Sample: PBMCs. J is TRBJ1-1 and V is TRBV13, with TRBD1 matching over 9 bases. The CDR3 nucleotides are TGTGCCAGCAGCTCGGACAGGGGCGAGATGAACACTGAAGCTTTCTTT. It is translated as CASSSDRGEMNTEAFF.